One T cell receptor (beta chain) is described in this entry. This CDR3 is 14 amino acids long. V was shortened by 7 bases and J by 4 bases, with 16 bases between the two germline ends. CDR1 and CDR2 (germline): LNHDA, SQIVND (reference sequence). The entry originates in a study of blood T cell repertoires in COVID-19. Across the whole study: Sources were T cells, B-cell-depleted T cells, or PBMCs; the material itself was cDNA or gDNA.

As originally analysed: How many nucleated cells were present was estimated from reference gene primer amplification. Profiling relied on immunoSEQ multiplex PCR, and the TCRdb table lists in-frame clones only, not all of them. That table supplies the V and J calls and clone size; D and trimming were determined from the DNA. The table includes about 130,000 clones, more than 80% detected once. This TCR was sampled from a woman aged 60-75 years with acute or convalescent COVID-19. This sequence joins TRBV19 and TRBJ1-1; perhaps TRBD1 as D (5 bases). Sequences were obtained from peripheral blood. CDR3 loop: CASKIGAGGTEAFF. CDR3 coding DNA: TGTGCCAGTAAGATAGGGGCAGGCGGCACTGAAGCTTTCTTT.